One and the same sample provided the 17 T cell receptor beta chains below, sequenced in a study of beta chain features in type 1 diabetes. General study findings and limits: Patients with Type 1 diabetes showed moderately but significantly shorter TCRB CDR3s in all four CD4+ subsets.

Every bit of the isolated RNA underwent reverse transcription, so sequencing read expressed TCRB transcripts. TCRdb's copy holds only in-frame clones and misses some; the assay was immunoSEQ multiplex PCR. The sample lists more than 300,000 clones; around 9% were seen once. These TCRs are of unknown antigen specificity. The sample consisted of central memory CD4+ T cells from blood. The receptors shown here come from a man under 40 with type 1 diabetes.

The CDR3 DNA is TGTGCCACCACGAAGTTTTATGGCTACACCTTC. It specifies CATTKFYGYTF. J is TRBJ1-2 and V is TRBV28; D is unclear. Trimming took 10 bases from V and 5 from J, leaving 11 bases between them. The CDR3 totals 11 residues. The germline V gene encodes CDR1 MDHEN and CDR2 SYDVKM.

CDR3 DNA sequence: TGCGCCAGCACACAATGGGGGGATACGCAGTATTTT. Encoded protein: CASTQWGDTQYF. The gene calls are TRBV5-1 and TRBJ2-3; D is tentatively TRBD1 or TRBD2 (5 bases each). This CDR3 is 12 amino acids long. Trimming removed 6 bases at V and 6 bases at J, with 11 bases between. The germline gives CDR1 SGHRS, CDR2 YFSETQ. Supplemented by reference TRBV5-1 and TRBJ2-3, the full variable domain reads KAGVTQTPRYLIKTRGQQVTLSCSPISGHRSVSWYQQTPGQGLQFLFEYFSETQRNKGNFPGRFSGRQFSNSRSEMNVSTLELGDSALYLCASTQWGDTQYFGPGTRLTVL.

CDR3 coding DNA: TGTGCCAGCAGCTTAGGTTTCTCCTCCTACGAGCAGTACTTC. This sequence encodes CASSLGFSSYEQYF. The rearrangement links TRBV7-2 to TRBJ2-7; D unresolved. Germline CDR1 reads SGHTA; CDR2 reads FQGNSA. The V and J ends lost 1 base and 0 bases respectively, with 7 bases between them. The CDR3 length is 14 residues.

CDR3 coding DNA: TGTGCCAGCACAACCCTCCGGGACAGCTATGGCTACACCTTC. Protein: CASTTLRDSYGYTF. J is TRBJ1-2 and V is TRBV6-5, with 7 bases that match TRBD1. The CDR3 contains 14 residues. Germline CDR1 MNHEY, CDR2 SVGAGI. V gave up 7 bases and J gave up 4 bases; unmatched junction bases: 9.

The rearrangement links TRBV27 to TRBJ1-4, with a weak D call TRBD1 (5 bases). Deletions cut 5 bases from V and 8 bases from J, with 18 bases between. The CDR3 sequence is 15 residues long. The germline V gene encodes CDR1 MNHEY and CDR2 SMNVEV (reference sequence). CDR3 nucleotides: TGTGCCAGCAGTCTCACCCGGCAGGGAGGGGAAAAACTGTTTTTT. It encodes CASSLTRQGGEKLFF.

The CDR3 nucleotides read TGTGCCAGCAGTCAGAATATGGACGGGGTCTACGAGCAGTACTTC. Its protein product is CASSQNMDGVYEQYF. V is TRBV7-6 and J is TRBJ2-7; D is perhaps TRBD2 (5 bases). This CDR3 has 15 amino acids. With 6 bases removed from V and 3 bases from J, the gap between germline ends came to 18 bases. The germline CDR1 and CDR2 sequences are SGHVS and FNYEAQ.

This clone was seen a handful of times. The chain combines TRBV11-2 with TRBJ2-3, with no clear D. The CDR3 is 15 residues long. V was shortened by 0 bases and J by 1 base, with 8 bases between the two germline ends. Germline V lookup: CDR1 SGHAT, CDR2 FQNNGV. The CDR3 region is CASSLEFPRTDTQYF. The CDR3 nucleotides read TGTGCCAGCAGCTTAGAATTTCCACGCACAGATACGCAGTATTTT.

A few counts support this clone. Written as DNA, the CDR3 is TGTGCCAGCAGCTGGAGCCGGGGAGATACGCAGTATTTT. Protein product: CASSWSRGDTQYF. The chain carries TRBV7-2 and TRBJ2-3; D may be TRBD2 (5 bases). Germline CDR1 SGHTA, CDR2 FQGNSA. CDR3 size: 13 residues. The V and J ends lost 4 bases and 5 bases respectively, with 10 bases between them.

V gene TRBV4-1 combines with J gene TRBJ1-1; no firm D call. This CDR3 region has 16 residues. The V gene's germline CDR1 is MGHRA and CDR2 YSYEKL. With 0 bases removed from V and 1 base from J, the gap between germline ends came to 12 bases. The CDR3 spells CASSQEMGVPNTEAFF. In nucleotides, the CDR3 is TGCGCCAGCAGCCAAGAAATGGGCGTCCCGAACACTGAAGCTTTCTTT.

CDR3 amino acids: CASSPGVTYEQYF. The DNA for the CDR3 is TGCGCCAGCAGCCCGGGTGTAACCTACGAGCAGTACTTC. This rearrangement joins TRBV5-1 to TRBJ2-7; D not certain. The CDR3 has 13 residues. Germline assignment: CDR1 SGHRS and CDR2 YFSETQ. Between the trimmed V and J ends, which lost 4 bases and 2 bases, there was a span of 10 bases.

V is TRBV25-1 and J is TRBJ2-2; D remains unclear. The V gene lost 7 bases and the J gene lost 8 bases, with 14 bases spanning the gap. The CDR3 contains 13 residues. The germline V gene encodes CDR1 MGHDK and CDR2 SYGVNS. CDR3 in DNA: TGTGCCAGCAATATGGGTTTGAGAGGGGAGCTGTTTTTT. It is translated as CASNMGLRGELFF.

The sample holds a few counts of this clone. The chain couples TRBV5-3 to TRBJ2-5; the match to TRBD1 covers 10 bases. Being an ORF, TRBV5-3 has a function that is uncertain. V trimming: 3 bases; J trimming: 5 bases; junction bases outside the gene matches: 7. There are 15 residues in the CDR3. The CDR3 protein is CARSSRDRGTETQYF. The CDR3 DNA sequence: TGTGCCAGAAGCTCCCGGGACAGGGGAACGGAGACCCAGTACTTC.

CDR3 in DNA: TGTGCCAGCAGCTTCCTTCTAGGACAGGCTTACAATGAGCAGTTCTTC. The encoded protein is CASSFLLGQAYNEQFF. The chain couples TRBV11-2 to TRBJ2-1; 7 bases fit TRBD1. The CDR3 is made up of 16 amino acids. After removal of 3 bases from V and 4 bases from J, the junction contained 9 bases not matched to a gene. Germline CDR1 SGHAT, CDR2 FQNNGV.

On this clone itself: Other DNA sequences in the sample encode the same CDR3. The CDR3 reads CASSLDYGYTF. CDR3 DNA: TGCGCCAGCAGCCTCGACTATGGCTACACCTTC. The rearrangement links TRBV5-1 to TRBJ1-2; no clear D. This CDR3 is built from 11 residues. Trimming left V 4 bases short and J 3 bases short, with 4 bases between. The V gene's germline CDR1 is SGHRS and CDR2 YFSETQ.

This clone has only a few counts. The V call is TRBV7-2, the J call TRBJ2-7, with D possibly being TRBD1 (6 bases). In germline, CDR1 is SGHTA, CDR2 FQGNSA. The CDR3 length is 14 residues. The ends were cut back, 5 bases at V and 0 bases at J, with 11 bases in the middle. CDR3 nucleotides: TGTGCCAGCAGCCAGGGACACTCCTCCTACGAGCAGTACTTC. It is translated as CASSQGHSSYEQYF.

This clone was counted many times. The chain joins TRBV27 to TRBJ1-1; 10 bases are a match to TRBD1. The V segment lost 6 bases and the J segment 7 bases; nucleotides outside the gene matches: 11. The CDR3 is 15 amino acids. Germline loops: CDR1 MNHEY, CDR2 SMNVEV (reference sequence). For the CDR3, the DNA is TGTGCCAGCAGCTACTCGGGACAGGGGAGTTTTGAAGCTTTCTTT. Amino acids: CASSYSGQGSFEAFF.

This clone turned up a few times. The V call is TRBV6-5, the J call TRBJ1-1, with D perhaps TRBD1 (5 bases). The germline CDR1 and CDR2 sequences are MNHEY and SVGAGI. The CDR3 sequence is 13 residues long. V was trimmed by 5 bases and J by 6 bases, leaving 13 bases between them. CDR3 in DNA: TGTGCCAGCAGTCCAGAGTGGGGGGCTGAAGCTTTCTTT. Amino acid sequence: CASSPEWGAEAFF.